This T cell receptor (delta chain) appears in the sequencing data of a study of gamma-delta T cells after stem cell transplantation. Per the germline V gene, CDR1 is GEAIGNYY and CDR2 is EKD. The V gene end was trimmed by 6 bases and the J gene end by 0 bases; junction bases not matched to a gene: 24. The CDR3 consists of 20 residues. For this clone: Possible read error: a much larger clone is one base away.

TCRdb reprocessed the RT-PCR reads through CATT. Counted here are 1,000 to 1,500 delta-chain clones, under 2% occurring once; the ten biggest clones make up around 50%. The receptor comes from a human donor. It is not recorded whose cells these are; they may come from a transplant donor. The V call is TRDV2, the J call TRDJ1; 7 nucleotides align to TRDD3. The J gene, absent from TCRdb, was called here by matching the DNA to germline. Sequenced material: gamma-delta T cells. This CDR3 is CACYPIGGGDNLRHTDKLIF. The CDR3 region has the DNA TGTGCCTGTTACCCTATTGGCGGTGGGGATAACCTAAGGCACACCGATAAACTCATCTTT.